The rows below give T cell receptor beta chains drawn from one sample of a study of blood T cell repertoires in COVID-19. Profiled with immunoSEQ multiplex PCR; TCRdb holds only in-frame clones, not every one. The table lists about 300,000 clones, around 92% of them singletons. Sequenced input: PBMCs or T cells enriched from blood (not recorded which). The receptors originated from a woman aged 45-60 years who had been exposed to COVID-19. Both conserved end residues are part of each CDR3. D genes are given only for firm matches. Some rows have no size entry. The others give once, few or many, or a class for an expanded clone.

clone size: -; D gene: -; V gene: TRBV3-1/TRBV3-2; J gene: TRBJ2-2; CDR3 protein: CASWGSGGYTGELFF; CDR3 DNA: TGTGCCAGTTGGGGATCTGGGGGGTACACCGGGGAGCTGTTTTTT
clone size: -; D gene: TRBD1; V gene: TRBV27; J gene: TRBJ2-7; CDR3 protein: CASSLRDRDYEQYF; CDR3 DNA: TGTGCCAGCAGTCTTCGGGACAGGGACTACGAGCAGTACTTC
clone size: -; D gene: TRBD1; V gene: TRBV5-8; J gene: TRBJ1-4; CDR3 protein: CASSRWGQSNEKLFF; CDR3 DNA: TGTGCCAGCAGCCGGTGGGGACAGTCTAATGAAAAACTGTTTTTT
clone size: -; D gene: TRBD1; V gene: TRBV19; J gene: TRBJ1-5; CDR3 protein: CASSVTGTGNQPQHF; CDR3 DNA: TGTGCCAGTAGTGTGACCGGGACAGGGAATCAGCCCCAGCATTTT
clone size: -; D gene: TRBD1; V gene: TRBV18; J gene: TRBJ2-6; CDR3 protein: CASSGDRVGVLTF; CDR3 DNA: TGTGCCAGCTCCGGAGACAGGGTAGGGGTCCTGACTTTC
clone size: -; D gene: TRBD1; V gene: TRBV10-1; J gene: TRBJ1-1; CDR3 protein: CASARDRMNTEAFF; CDR3 DNA: TGCGCCAGCGCCCGGGACAGGATGAACACTGAAGCTTTCTTT
clone size: -; D gene: TRBD1; V gene: TRBV4-1; J gene: TRBJ2-7; CDR3 protein: CASSQKPTGGRDEQYF; CDR3 DNA: TGCGCCAGCAGCCAAAAACCGACAGGGGGCCGCGACGAGCAGTACTTC
clone size: -; D gene: -; V gene: TRBV10-3; J gene: TRBJ2-3; CDR3 protein: CAISEGGDTDTQYF; CDR3 DNA: TGTGCCATCAGCGAAGGGGGTGACACAGATACGCAGTATTTT
clone size: once; D gene: TRBD2; V gene: TRBV18; J gene: TRBJ2-7; CDR3 protein: CASSPLGTSSYEQYF; CDR3 DNA: TGTGCCAGCTCACCACTTGGGACTAGCTCCTACGAGCAGTACTTC
clone size: -; D gene: -; V gene: TRBV7-8; J gene: TRBJ1-1; CDR3 protein: CASSLGWDTEAFF; CDR3 DNA: TGTGCCAGCAGCCTCGGGTGGGACACTGAAGCTTTCTTT
clone size: once; D gene: -; V gene: TRBV6-5; J gene: TRBJ1-4; CDR3 protein: CASSRGEANEKLFF; CDR3 DNA: TGTGCCAGCAGCCGGGGGGAGGCTAATGAAAAACTGTTTTTT
clone size: -; D gene: -; V gene: TRBV7-2; J gene: TRBJ2-1; CDR3 protein: CASSIKSGSAYNEQFF; CDR3 DNA: TGTGCCAGCAGCATAAAGAGCGGTAGCGCCTACAATGAGCAGTTCTTC
clone size: -; D gene: -; V gene: TRBV18; J gene: TRBJ1-1; CDR3 protein: CASSPPGQINTEAFF; CDR3 DNA: TGTGCCAGCTCACCCCCGGGACAAATTAACACTGAAGCTTTCTTT
clone size: -; D gene: TRBD2; V gene: TRBV9; J gene: TRBJ2-5; CDR3 protein: CASSVGTTQETQYF; CDR3 DNA: TGTGCCAGCAGCGTGGGGACTACACAAGAGACCCAGTACTTC
clone size: -; D gene: -; V gene: TRBV5-5; J gene: TRBJ2-1; CDR3 protein: CASSPEVARSEQFF; CDR3 DNA: TGTGCCAGCAGCCCGGAGGTCGCGAGAAGTGAGCAGTTCTTC
clone size: once; D gene: TRBD1; V gene: TRBV2; J gene: TRBJ1-3; CDR3 protein: CASGQGAVGNTIYF; CDR3 DNA: TGTGCCAGCGGACAGGGGGCGGTTGGAAACACCATATATTTT
clone size: -; D gene: TRBD1; V gene: TRBV5-1; J gene: TRBJ2-7; CDR3 protein: CASSLGQGFYEQYF; CDR3 DNA: TGCGCCAGCAGCTTGGGACAGGGGTTTTACGAGCAGTACTTC
clone size: few; D gene: -; V gene: TRBV12-3/TRBV12-4; J gene: TRBJ1-5; CDR3 protein: CASSRRGNQPQHF; CDR3 DNA: TGTGCCAGCAGTCGACGGGGCAATCAGCCCCAGCATTTT
clone size: -; D gene: TRBD1; V gene: TRBV15; J gene: TRBJ1-4; CDR3 protein: CATSRSSQGAGEKLFF; CDR3 DNA: TGTGCCACCAGCAGATCCTCCCAGGGGGCAGGAGAAAAACTGTTTTTT
clone size: -; D gene: TRBD1; V gene: TRBV7-9; J gene: TRBJ1-4; CDR3 protein: CASSFRRTGGTRRDEKLFF; CDR3 DNA: TGTGCCAGCAGCTTCAGACGGACAGGGGGTACCCGGCGTGATGAAAAACTGTTTTTT
clone size: -; D gene: TRBD1; V gene: TRBV5-1; J gene: TRBJ1-6; CDR3 protein: CASSLAGTDNSPLHF; CDR3 DNA: TGCGCCAGCAGCTTGGCCGGGACAGATAATTCACCCCTCCACTTT
clone size: -; D gene: -; V gene: TRBV5-4; J gene: TRBJ2-5; CDR3 protein: CASSPFGGSYQETQYF; CDR3 DNA: TGTGCCAGCAGCCCGTTTGGGGGGTCGTACCAAGAGACCCAGTACTTC
clone size: -; D gene: -; V gene: TRBV7-9; J gene: TRBJ1-6; CDR3 protein: CASSQTGNYNSPLHF; CDR3 DNA: TGTGCCAGCAGCCAAACAGGGAACTATAATTCACCCCTCCACTTT
clone size: -; D gene: -; V gene: TRBV5-4; J gene: TRBJ1-2; CDR3 protein: CASSLARQGSGDYGYTF; CDR3 DNA: TGTGCCAGCAGCTTGGCCAGGCAGGGTTCGGGGGACTATGGCTACACCTTC
clone size: -; D gene: TRBD2; V gene: TRBV10-2; J gene: TRBJ2-3; CDR3 protein: CASSPTSGGTDTQYF; CDR3 DNA: TGCGCCAGCAGCCCGACTAGCGGGGGTACAGATACGCAGTATTTT
clone size: -; D gene: -; V gene: TRBV4-1; J gene: TRBJ1-6; CDR3 protein: CASSHHPGRGGVRSPLHF; CDR3 DNA: TGCGCCAGCAGCCACCACCCCGGACGCGGAGGGGTCAGATCACCCCTCCACTTT
clone size: -; D gene: TRBD1; V gene: TRBV6-5; J gene: TRBJ1-1; CDR3 protein: CASSYRQGAVNTEAFF; CDR3 DNA: TGTGCCAGCAGTTACAGGCAGGGGGCGGTGAACACTGAAGCTTTCTTT